These T cell receptor beta chains were read from a single sample in a study of OX40 agonist ivuxolimab in advanced cancers. Here immunoSEQ multiplex PCR was the method, and the copy in TCRdb shows in-frame clones only, minus some. The sample yields 32,000 or so clones, about four fifths seen once. The sequencing used CD4+ or CD8+ T cells sorted from blood, collected in a trial of the OX40 agonist ivuxolimab. The receptors were gathered from an adult with an advanced solid tumor such as melanoma, head and neck, liver or kidney cancer. The conserved cysteine and the conserved F or W are not part of the CDR3 here.

cdr3_length v_call cdr3_aa
13 TRBV5-1 ASSQTWGGMTEAF
10 TRBV2 ASEGSTDTQY
12 TRBV14 ASSQAGQSNEQF
13 TRBV19 ASSIELLSRNEQY
16 TRBV30 AWSVLGRAGAIYNEQF
10 TRBV7-9 ASGTGSEKLF
12 TRBV6-6 ASRGQVEGNTIY
12 TRBV6-5 ASSPRVRPEKLF
13 TRBV28 ASSLSRGGGYEQY
11 TRBV28 ATLPGNTGELF
12 TRBV5-1 ASSLSRDGSPLH
11 TRBV7-2 ASSPQRNYEQY